The 30 T cell receptor beta chains presented below share a single source sample, sequenced in a study of liver allograft versus peripheral blood T cells. Study-wide background: Blood and transplanted-liver T cell receptor repertoires from recipients were compared.

MiXCR was run by TCRdb on the reads, yielding one entry per CDR3 protein. The sample holds approximately 7,000 distinct CDR3 sequences, less than 20% seen once. The origin of the receptors is a human patient who had a liver transplant. Some T cells may have come from the graft donor.

This clonotype was counted at least ten times. The rearrangement joins TRBV15 to TRBJ1-4; D call uncertain. Germline V CDR1 and CDR2: LNHNV, YYDKDF (reference sequence). The CDR3 runs 14 residues. Trimming pared 4 bases from V and 5 bases from J, leaving 11 bases between. The CDR3: CATSKGGRNEKLFF. Here the CDR3 DNA reads TGTGCCACCAGCAAAGGAGGCAGAAATGAAAAACTGTTTTTT. Using reference TRBV15 and TRBJ1-4 for the parts outside the CDR3, the full variable domain is DAMVIQNPRYQVTQFGKPVTLSCSQTLNHNVMYWYQQKSSQAPKLLFHYYDKDFNNEADTPDNFQSRRPNTSFCFLDIRSPGLGDTAMYLCATSKGGRNEKLFFGSGTQLSVL.

This clonotype was counted between two and nine times. This chain joins TRBV19 and TRBJ1-1, with D unresolved. Germline V gives CDR1 LNHDA, CDR2 SQIVND (reference sequence). The CDR3 has 17 residues. Trimming pared 0 bases from V and 0 bases from J, leaving 14 bases between. The chain's CDR3 is CASSIDPPGFLNTEAFF. CDR3 DNA sequence: TGTGCCAGTAGTATAGATCCCCCGGGATTTTTGAACACTGAAGCTTTCTTT.

As concerns this clonotype: Germline is not matched at one junction end, which may reflect a read error. The chain combines TRBV10-3 with TRBJ2-7; D may match TRBD1 or TRBD2 (6 bases each). The length of the CDR3 is 10 residues. Germline CDR1 and CDR2: ENHRY and SYGVKD. CDR3 in DNA: TGTGCCGTTTTTGGGGGGCGATGGAACTTC. Translation gives CAVFGGRWNF.

The chain joins TRBV7-9 to TRBJ1-2; D possibly corresponds to TRBD1 (5 bases). The V end lost 1 base, the J end lost 8 bases, and 20 bases lay between the germline ends. Germline V lookup: CDR1 SEHNR, CDR2 FQNEAQ (reference sequence). The CDR3 sequence is 16 residues long. CDR3 region: CASSLVGTAYFGGYTF. The CDR3, as DNA: TGTGCCAGCAGCTTAGTTGGGACTGCCTACTTCGGGGGCTACACCTTC.

The chain has TRBV7-9 and TRBJ1-5; D remains ambiguous. Trimming removed 1 base at V and 5 bases at J, with 9 bases between. Germline V gives CDR1 SEHNR, CDR2 FQNEAQ (reference sequence). The CDR3 is made up of 14 amino acids. The CDR3 loop is CASSLEGLHQPQHF. The CDR3 region has the DNA TGTGCCAGCAGCTTAGAGGGCCTCCATCAGCCCCAGCATTTT.

The chain combines TRBV10-3 with TRBJ1-1; D unresolved. The length of the CDR3 is 12 residues. Germline-derived CDR1 and CDR2 are ENHRY and SYGVKD. The V and J ends lost 1 base and 4 bases respectively, with 4 bases between them. The CDR3 region is CAISELGTEAFF. The CDR3 DNA reads as TGTGCCATCAGTGAGTTAGGCACTGAAGCTTTCTTT.

J is TRBJ1-2 and V is TRBV7-9; D unresolved. CDR1 and CDR2 from the germline V gene are SEHNR and FQNEAQ (reference sequence). The length of the CDR3 is 11 residues. Deletions cut 5 bases from V and 7 bases from J, with 8 bases between. CDR3 nucleotide sequence: TGTGCCAGCAGCCCAGGACCTGGCTACACCTTC. It yields the protein CASSPGPGYTF. Using reference TRBV7-9 and TRBJ1-2 for the parts outside the CDR3, the full variable domain is DTGVSQNPRHKITKRGQNVTFRCDPISEHNRLYWYRQTLGQGPEFLTYFQNEAQLEKSRLLSDRFSAERPKGSFSTLEIQRTEQGDSAMYLCASSPGPGYTFGSGTRLTVV.

This clonotype was detected ten times or more. The chain employs TRBV19 and TRBJ1-1, with D possibly TRBD1 on 6 matching bases. There are 17 residues in the CDR3. CDR1 LNHDA and CDR2 SQIVND come from the germline V gene (reference sequence). Trimming took 2 bases from V and 3 from J, leaving 19 bases between them. In nucleotides, the CDR3 is TGTGCCAGTAGTATATGGGGGGGCCACAGGACCTACACTGAAGCTTTCTTT. Translating it yields CASSIWGGHRTYTEAFF.

V and J are TRBV12-3 or TRBV12-4 and TRBJ1-1, with D maybe TRBD1 (6 bases). V dropped 7 bases and J dropped 8 bases, with 11 bases sitting between them. The CDR3 totals 11 residues. The chain's CDR3 is CASTLGTEAFF. The CDR3 bases are TGTGCCAGCACTCTGGGGACAGAAGCTTTCTTT.

The chain links TRBV7-9 to TRBJ1-2; 7 nucleotides align to TRBD1. The CDR3 spans 15 residues. Germline V gene lookup returns CDR1 SEHNR and CDR2 FQNEAQ (reference sequence). After removal of 4 bases from V and 4 bases from J, the junction contained 9 bases not matched to a gene. CDR3 coding DNA: TGTGCCAGCAGCTCCCTTGACAGGGCGTCCTATGGCTACACCTTC. Translating gives CASSSLDRASYGYTF.

This clonotype has ten or more counts. The V and J genes are TRBV5-4 and TRBJ1-1, with D uncertain. The germline CDR1 and CDR2 sequences are SGHNT and YYREEE (reference sequence). V was cut by 2 bases and J by 4 bases, with 12 bases left in between. This CDR3 is 14 amino acids long. CDR3 region: CASSFIRDPTEAFF. CDR3 DNA: TGTGCCAGCAGCTTTATTCGGGATCCCACTGAAGCTTTCTTT.

The gene calls are TRBV27 and TRBJ2-7; perhaps TRBD2 as D (6 bases). The V and J ends lost 2 bases and 5 bases respectively, with 16 bases between them. This CDR3 has 15 residues. Per germline, CDR1 MNHEY and CDR2 SMNVEV (reference sequence). The CDR3 reads CASSLGGTAIDEQYF. CDR3 nucleotides: TGTGCCAGCAGTTTAGGGGGGACGGCGATAGACGAGCAGTACTTC.

Comment on this clonotype: A much larger clone differs by one base, so this may be a read error. This chain connects TRBV29-1 to TRBJ2-5; no clear D gene. The CDR3 consists of 11 residues. CDR1 is SQVTM and CDR2 is ANQGSEA in the germline V gene. Trimming removed 4 bases from V and 7 bases from J, with 10 bases in between. CDR3 sequence reads: CSVAVVGTQYF. The CDR3 coding sequence is TGCAGCGTTGCGGTTGTTGGGACCCAGTACTTC.

This chain joins TRBV19 and TRBJ1-6; 10 positions match TRBD1. The V gene's germline CDR1 is LNHDA and CDR2 SQIVND (reference sequence). This CDR3 is 16 amino acids long. The V gene end was trimmed by 6 bases and the J gene end by 7 bases; junction bases not matched to a gene: 9. The CDR3 is CASSPPPGQGNSPLHF. The CDR3 DNA reads TGTGCCAGTAGCCCCCCCCCGGGACAGGGGAATTCACCCCTCCACTTT.

This clonotype was recorded a few times. V usage is TRBV7-9 and J usage is TRBJ1-1; 8 bases agree with TRBD1. Germline CDR1 reads SEHNR; CDR2 reads FQNEAQ (reference sequence). V lost 5 bases and J lost 4; bases outside the gene matches: 9. The CDR3 consists of 15 residues. CDR3 sequence reads: CASSPGQGLSTEAFF. The CDR3, as DNA: TGTGCCAGCAGCCCCGGACAGGGATTAAGCACTGAAGCTTTCTTT.

This rearrangement joins TRBV7-9 to TRBJ1-3, with 8 bases aligning to TRBD1. Germline V gives CDR1 SEHNR, CDR2 FQNEAQ (reference sequence). The CDR3 totals 15 residues. The V and J ends lost 6 bases and 2 bases, in that order; junction bases with no gene match: 6. The CDR3 DNA is TGTGCCAGCAGGTCCGGGACAGGTCCTGGAAACACCATATATTTT. This encodes CASRSGTGPGNTIYF.

This clonotype was counted at least ten times. The chain combines TRBV7-9 with TRBJ2-1, with TRBD2 identical over 9 bases. The CDR3 extends over 15 amino acids. CDR1 is SEHNR and CDR2 is FQNEAQ in the germline V gene (reference sequence). The V segment lost 0 bases and the J segment 7 bases; nucleotides outside the gene matches: 4. The CDR3 protein is CASSLAAGGPNEQFF. Here the CDR3 DNA reads TGTGCCAGCAGCTTAGCGGCGGGGGGGCCTAATGAGCAGTTCTTC.

This clonotype is labeled medium-sized. The chain is built from TRBV6-6 and TRBJ2-2, with D uncertain. The length of the CDR3 is 15 residues. Germline V CDR1 and CDR2: MNHNY, SVGAGI (reference sequence). V lost 0 bases and J lost 6, with 11 bases in between. This chain's CDR3 is CASSYSGVRAGELFF. The DNA for the CDR3 is TGTGCCAGCAGTTACTCGGGTGTTCGGGCCGGGGAGCTGTTTTTT.

This sequence joins TRBV30 and TRBJ2-7, with D perhaps matching TRBD1 (5 bases). Germline CDR1 and CDR2: GTSNPN and SVGIG (reference sequence). The CDR3 runs to 14 residues. Trimming removed 5 bases at V and 6 bases at J, with 20 bases between. The CDR3 spells CAWWGPGSQGEQYF. CDR3 DNA sequence: TGTGCCTGGTGGGGTCCCGGGTCGCAGGGCGAGCAGTACTTC.

J is TRBJ1-1 and V is TRBV27; 9 positions agree with TRBD1. J gave up 3 bases and V 2 bases, and 7 bases lay outside the gene matches. This CDR3 contains 16 residues. Per the germline V gene, CDR1 is MNHEY and CDR2 is SMNVEV (reference sequence). In nucleotides, the CDR3 is TGTGCCAGCAGTTTAGGGACAGGGAGGCCCTACACTGAAGCTTTCTTT. Its translation is CASSLGTGRPYTEAFF.

This clonotype is termed medium-sized. This chain uses TRBV13 with TRBJ2-1; maybe TRBD2 (6 bases). The CDR3 is 17 amino acids. The ends were cut back, 5 bases at V and 0 bases at J, with 17 bases in the middle. CDR1 PRHDT and CDR2 FYEKMQ come from the germline V gene (reference sequence). The chain's CDR3 is CASSLIPRGISYNEQFF. DNA for the CDR3: TGTGCCAGCAGCCTAATTCCTCGGGGGATCTCCTACAATGAGCAGTTCTTC. The full variable domain, its missing parts supplied by reference TRBV13 and TRBJ2-1, is AAGVIQSPRHLIKEKRETATLKCYPIPRHDTVYWYQQGPGQDPQFLISFYEKMQSDKGSIPDRFSAQQFSDYHSELNMSSLELGDSALYFCASSLIPRGISYNEQFFGPGTRLTVL.

This clonotype turned up a few times. The rearrangement uses TRBV10-3 and TRBJ2-7; 10 nucleotides match TRBD1. Germline loops: CDR1 ENHRY, CDR2 SYGVKD. V lost 2 bases and J lost 3; bases outside the gene matches: 4. The CDR3 contains 15 residues. The CDR3 nucleotides read TGTGCCATCAGTGAGGGGACAGGGGTGATCTACGAGCAGTACTTC. Translated: CAISEGTGVIYEQYF.

This clonotype was seen repeatedly, ten times or more. V is TRBV9 and J is TRBJ1-2; D is perhaps TRBD1 (5 bases). The V end was cut by 2 bases, the J end by 8 bases, with 25 bases between. The CDR3 covers 17 residues. Germline-derived CDR1 and CDR2 are SGDLS and YYNGEE. The CDR3 loop is CASSVSRWGGGDRGYTF. CDR3 DNA: TGTGCCAGCAGCGTTAGTAGGTGGGGTGGGGGAGATCGAGGCTACACCTTC.

This clonotype was detected many times. The chain joins TRBV15 to TRBJ1-2, with TRBD1 matching 7 bases. Germline-derived CDR1 and CDR2 are LNHNV and YYDKDF (reference sequence). V lost 1 base and J lost 6; bases outside the gene matches: 8. This CDR3 is 15 amino acids long. Written as DNA, the CDR3 is TGTGCCACCAGCAGAGGCCGACAGGGCTTCGATGGCTACACCTTC. It encodes CATSRGRQGFDGYTF.

The gene calls are TRBV7-9 and TRBJ1-2; D not certain. The CDR3 is 11 amino acids. Germline CDR1 reads SEHNR; CDR2 reads FQNEAQ (reference sequence). The V and J ends lost 4 bases and 8 bases respectively, with 8 bases between them. DNA of the CDR3: TGTGCCAGCAGCTCACTCAGAGGCTACACCTTC. It is translated as CASSSLRGYTF.

The chain uses TRBV30 and TRBJ1-2, with D possibly matching TRBD1 (5 bases). CDR3 length equals 10 residues. CDR1 GTSNPN and CDR2 SVGIG come from the germline V gene (reference sequence). Trimming stripped 3 bases from V and 8 bases from J, with 7 bases between. CDR3 in amino acids: CAWRWDGYTF. The DNA of the CDR3 is TGTGCCTGGAGATGGGACGGCTACACCTTC.

The chain recombines TRBV2 with TRBJ1-1; D is ambiguous. The CDR3 is 14 amino acids. V lost 1 base to trimming and J lost 0 bases, with 6 bases between them. Germline assignment: CDR1 SNHLY and CDR2 FYNNEI. The CDR3 DNA reads TGTGCCAGCAGTGAAGAGGGATTGAACACTGAAGCTTTCTTT. As protein: CASSEEGLNTEAFF.

In its sample, this clonotype is medium-sized. The chain recombines TRBV29-1 with TRBJ2-2; D gene ambiguous. This CDR3 contains 13 residues. Per the germline V gene, CDR1 is SQVTM and CDR2 is ANQGSEA. V shed 3 bases and J shed 3 bases, with 8 bases lying between them. The DNA for the CDR3 is TGCAGCGTTGACTCTATGGACACCGGGGAGCTGTTTTTT. It codes for CSVDSMDTGELFF.

This clonotype was seen a handful of times. This chain links TRBV6-2 or TRBV6-3 with TRBJ2-7; tentative D call: TRBD2 (5 bases). The CDR3 is 13 amino acids. Trimming removed 6 bases from V and 2 bases from J, with 11 bases in between. From germline, CDR1 is MNHEY and CDR2 SVGEGT. CDR3 protein: CASSHPGTYEQYF. CDR3 bases: TGTGCCAGCAGCCACCCCGGGACCTACGAGCAGTACTTC.

The gene calls are TRBV14 and TRBJ2-5; 7 bases line up with TRBD1. This CDR3 is built from 15 residues. With V trimmed by 3 bases and J by 3 bases, 7 bases remained unmatched. Germline-derived CDR1 and CDR2 are SGHDN and FVKESK. The CDR3 protein is CASSHRQGFKETQYF. DNA of the CDR3: TGTGCCAGCAGCCACCGACAGGGCTTTAAAGAGACCCAGTACTTC.